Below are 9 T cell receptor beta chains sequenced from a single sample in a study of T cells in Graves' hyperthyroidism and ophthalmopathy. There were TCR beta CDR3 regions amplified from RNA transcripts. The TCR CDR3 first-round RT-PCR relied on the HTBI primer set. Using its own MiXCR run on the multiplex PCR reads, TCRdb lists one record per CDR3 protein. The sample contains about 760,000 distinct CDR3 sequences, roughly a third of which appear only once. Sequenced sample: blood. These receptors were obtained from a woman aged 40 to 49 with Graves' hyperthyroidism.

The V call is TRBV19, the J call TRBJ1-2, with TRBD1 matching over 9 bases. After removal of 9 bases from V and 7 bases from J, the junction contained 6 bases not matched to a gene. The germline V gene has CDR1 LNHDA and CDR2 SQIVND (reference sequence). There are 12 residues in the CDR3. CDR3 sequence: CASATGGGGYTF. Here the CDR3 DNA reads TGTGCCAGCGCTACAGGGGGCGGTGGCTACACCTTC. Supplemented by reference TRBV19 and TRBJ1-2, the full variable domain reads DGGITQSPKYLFRKEGQNVTLSCEQNLNHDAMYWYRQDPGQGLRLIYYSQIVNDFQKGDIAEGYSVSREKKESFPLTVTSAQKNPTAFYLCASATGGGGYTFGSGTRLTVV.

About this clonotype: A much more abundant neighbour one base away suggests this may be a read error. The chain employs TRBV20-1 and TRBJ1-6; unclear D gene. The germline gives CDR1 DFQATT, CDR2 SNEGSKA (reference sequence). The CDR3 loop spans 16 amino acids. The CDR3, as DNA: TGCAGTGCTAGCATACGGTTTAGCTCCTATAATTCACCCCTCCGCTTT. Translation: CSASIRFSSYNSPLRF.

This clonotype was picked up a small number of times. CDR3 sequence reads: CASSSHPGPINTEAFF. In nucleotides, the CDR3 is TGTGCCAGCAGCTCCCATCCGGGCCCGATAAACACTGAAGCTTTCTTT. This rearrangement joins TRBV7-9 to TRBJ1-1, with D unresolved. CDR1 is SEHNR, CDR2 FQNEAQ, per germline (reference sequence). This CDR3 comprises 16 residues. Deletions cut 4 bases from V and 2 bases from J, with 17 bases between.

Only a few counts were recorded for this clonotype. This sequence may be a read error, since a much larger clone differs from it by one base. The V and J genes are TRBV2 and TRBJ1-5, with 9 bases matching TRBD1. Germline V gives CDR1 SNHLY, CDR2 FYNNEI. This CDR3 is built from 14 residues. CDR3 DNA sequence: TGTGCCAGCGGTGAGGGACAGGGAGGTCAGCCCCAGCATTTT. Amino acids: CASGEGQGGQPQHF.

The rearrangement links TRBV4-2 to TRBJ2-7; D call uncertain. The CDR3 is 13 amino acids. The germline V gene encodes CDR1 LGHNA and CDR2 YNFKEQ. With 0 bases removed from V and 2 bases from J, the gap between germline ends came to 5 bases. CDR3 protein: CASSQDGTYEQYF. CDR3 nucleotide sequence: TGTGCCAGCAGCCAAGACGGAACCTACGAGCAGTACTTC.

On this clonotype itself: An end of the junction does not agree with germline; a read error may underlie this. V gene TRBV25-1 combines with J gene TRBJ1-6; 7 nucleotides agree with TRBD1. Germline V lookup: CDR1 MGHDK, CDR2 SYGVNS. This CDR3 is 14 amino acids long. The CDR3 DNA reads TGCGCCGGCAGGGGGGGAGGGCAGGACTCACCCCTCCACTTT. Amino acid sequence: CAGRGGGQDSPLHF.

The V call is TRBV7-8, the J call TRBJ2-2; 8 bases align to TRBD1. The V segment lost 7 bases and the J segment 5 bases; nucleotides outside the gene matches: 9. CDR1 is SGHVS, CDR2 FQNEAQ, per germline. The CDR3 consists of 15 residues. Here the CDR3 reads CASTPLGQETGELFF. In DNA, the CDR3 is TGTGCCAGCACCCCGCTGGGACAGGAAACCGGGGAGCTGTTTTTT.

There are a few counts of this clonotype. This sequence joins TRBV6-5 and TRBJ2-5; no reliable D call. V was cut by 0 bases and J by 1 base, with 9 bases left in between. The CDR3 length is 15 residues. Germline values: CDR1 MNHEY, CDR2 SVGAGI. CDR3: CASSYSGSIQETQYF. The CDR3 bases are TGTGCCAGCAGTTACTCGGGCTCAATCCAAGAGACCCAGTACTTC.

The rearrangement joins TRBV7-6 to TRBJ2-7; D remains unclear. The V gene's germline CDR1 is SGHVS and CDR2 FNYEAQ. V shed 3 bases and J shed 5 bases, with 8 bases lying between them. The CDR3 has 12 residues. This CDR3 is CASSFRRDEQYF. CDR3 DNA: TGTGCCAGCAGCTTCCGTAGGGACGAGCAGTACTTC.